These 19 T cell receptor beta chains originate from one sample sequenced in a study of blood T cell repertoires in COVID-19. The protocol was immunoSEQ multiplex PCR, while the TCRdb copy is restricted to in-frame clones and leaves out a portion. The repertoire holds some 240,000 clones, with about 88% as singletons. The specimen was PBMCs or T cells enriched from blood (not recorded which). These receptors all stem from a woman in her forties or fifties who had been exposed to COVID-19.

The CDR3 DNA reads as TGTGCCAGCAGCGTAGGCGGCAGCTCTCGGACCCAGTACTTC. It specifies CASSVGGSSRTQYF. J is TRBJ2-5 and V is TRBV9, with D uncertain. The ends were cut back, 0 bases at V and 7 bases at J, with 13 bases in the middle. Germline loops: CDR1 SGDLS, CDR2 YYNGEE. CDR3 length: 14 residues.

The chain has TRBV5-4 and TRBJ1-2, with 8 bases fitting TRBD1. There are 18 residues in the CDR3. In germline, CDR1 is SGHNT, CDR2 YYREEE (reference sequence). The junction had 14 bases not matched to a gene; V was cut back by 0 bases and J by 4 bases. In DNA, the CDR3 is TGTGCCAGCAGCTTGGGGCAGGGGGCCCGCCTCGGCCCCTATGGCTACACCTTC. It is translated as CASSLGQGARLGPYGYTF.

This chain uses TRBV10-3 with TRBJ2-3, with D perhaps TRBD1 (5 bases). The CDR3 is 12 residues long. Germline lookup yields CDR1 ENHRY and CDR2 SYGVKD. Between the trimmed V and J ends, which lost 10 bases and 1 base, there was a span of 9 bases. CDR3 sequence (DNA): TGTGCCACCTCGACAGGCACAGATACGCAGTATTTT. As protein: CATSTGTDTQYF.

This chain links TRBV5-1 with TRBJ1-1, with 7 nucleotides matching TRBD1. Trimming removed 3 bases from V and 8 bases from J; junction bases left unmatched: 4. The germline gives CDR1 SGHRS, CDR2 YFSETQ. The CDR3 spans 12 residues. CDR3 protein: CASSSRDSEAFF. DNA of the CDR3: TGCGCCAGCAGCTCTAGGGACAGCGAAGCTTTCTTT.

Only one count was recorded for this clone. This rearrangement joins TRBV6-5 to TRBJ1-3; no reliable D call. Germline V gene sequence: CDR1 MNHEY, CDR2 SVGAGI. The CDR3 consists of 15 residues. Between the trimmed V and J ends, which lost 5 bases and 0 bases, there was a span of 11 bases. CDR3 sequence: CASSPTHYSGNTIYF. The CDR3, as DNA: TGTGCCAGCAGTCCAACCCACTACTCTGGAAACACCATATATTTT.

This clone was found once. The chain uses TRBV11-2 and TRBJ2-1; 8 positions agree with TRBD2. V shed 1 base and J 6 bases; nucleotides not matched to a gene: 5. This CDR3 contains 15 residues. Germline lookup yields CDR1 SGHAT and CDR2 FQNNGV. The CDR3 DNA reads as TGTGCCAGCAGCTTAGCCCCCGGACTAGCCAATGAGCAGTTCTTC. It yields the protein CASSLAPGLANEQFF. Complete variable domain (other parts from reference TRBV11-2 and TRBJ2-1): EAGVAQSPRYKIIEKRQSVAFWCNPISGHATLYWYQQILGQGPKLLIQFQNNGVVDDSQLPKDRFSAERLKGVDSTLKIQPAKLEDSAVYLCASSLAPGLANEQFFGPGTRLTVL.

V is TRBV7-6 and J is TRBJ1-1; no clear D. V lost 1 base to trimming and J lost 6 bases, with 15 bases between them. CDR3 size: 15 residues. Per the germline V gene, CDR1 is SGHVS and CDR2 is FNYEAQ. The CDR3 reads CASSLGEGRSAEAFF. The CDR3 DNA is TGTGCCAGCAGCTTAGGGGAGGGAAGATCCGCTGAAGCTTTCTTT.

The V and J genes are TRBV7-8 and TRBJ1-5, with no clear D. The CDR3 totals 15 residues. Germline CDR1 is SGHVS and CDR2 is FQNEAQ. V gave up 3 bases and J gave up 5 bases, with 14 bases separating them. The CDR3 nucleotides read TGTGCCAGCAGCTTTTTGGTAGGGAGGGATCAGCCCCAGCATTTT. It encodes CASSFLVGRDQPQHF.

This chain uses TRBV19 with TRBJ1-1; 7 positions match TRBD1. From germline, CDR1 is LNHDA and CDR2 SQIVND (reference sequence). The CDR3 sequence is 16 residues long. The V gene end was trimmed by 6 bases and the J gene end by 1 base; junction bases not matched to a gene: 11. DNA for the CDR3: TGTGCCAGTAGAAGACAGGGTTTGGGTAGGAACACTGAAGCTTTCTTT. Translation: CASRRQGLGRNTEAFF.

The chain links TRBV5-5 to TRBJ1-2, with 7 nucleotides matching TRBD1. Per the germline V gene, CDR1 is SGHKS and CDR2 is YYEKEE (reference sequence). The J segment lost 5 bases and the V segment lost 5 bases, leaving 6 bases of the junction unmatched. This CDR3 has 13 residues. The CDR3 protein is CASSPTGPYGYTF. CDR3 sequence (DNA): TGTGCCAGCAGTCCGACAGGGCCATATGGCTACACCTTC.

This clone has a single count. The rearrangement links TRBV19 to TRBJ2-3; 11 bases agree with TRBD1. The CDR3 has 13 amino acids. V dropped 7 bases and J dropped 6; count of bases not matched to a gene: 3. Germline V CDR1 and CDR2: LNHDA, SQIVND (reference sequence). DNA for the CDR3: TGTGCCAGTACCCGGGACAGGGGGGATACGCAGTATTTT. Amino acids: CASTRDRGDTQYF.

The V and J genes are TRBV2 and TRBJ1-3; D ambiguous. CDR1 and CDR2 (germline): SNHLY, FYNNEI. V was pared by 3 bases and J by 0 bases, with 9 bases between. CDR3 length: 15 amino acids. In DNA, the CDR3 is TGTGCCAGCAGTGATACGGGAATCTCTGGAAACACCATATATTTT. Residues: CASSDTGISGNTIYF.

This clone was detected only once. The chain links TRBV19 to TRBJ1-2; D ambiguous. The CDR3 runs to 13 residues. Germline CDR1 LNHDA, CDR2 SQIVND (reference sequence). V lost 6 bases to trimming and J lost 3 bases, with 11 bases between them. CDR3 sequence reads: CASRDKLDYGYTF. The CDR3 coding sequence is TGTGCCAGTAGAGACAAGTTGGACTATGGCTACACCTTC.

The V and J genes are TRBV25-1 and TRBJ2-1; the D is unclear. The CDR3 extends over 12 amino acids. Germline CDR1 is MGHDK and CDR2 is SYGVNS. V was pared by 5 bases and J by 2 bases, with 4 bases between. This chain's CDR3 is CASSPTYNEQFF. CDR3 DNA sequence: TGTGCCAGCAGTCCCACCTACAATGAGCAGTTCTTC.

This sequence joins TRBV9 and TRBJ1-5; TRBD1 agrees at 7 bases. The junction had 5 bases not matched to a gene; V was cut back by 4 bases and J by 4 bases. This CDR3 comprises 14 residues. Germline V CDR1 and CDR2: SGDLS, YYNGEE. The CDR3 protein is CASSPGQTNQPQHF. CDR3 DNA: TGTGCCAGCAGCCCGGGACAGACAAATCAGCCCCAGCATTTT.

This sequence joins TRBV11-2 and TRBJ1-6; D not certain. With 5 bases removed from V and 19 bases from J, the gap between germline ends came to 12 bases. CDR1 SGHAT and CDR2 FQNNGV come from the germline V gene. This CDR3 has 10 residues. The CDR3: CASSLRGLHF. The CDR3 nucleotides read TGTGCCAGCAGCCTCCGGGGTCTTCACTTT.

This clone showed up just once. The CDR3 sequence: CASSSGEMRLAGNTIYF. CDR3 coding DNA: TGTGCCAGCAGCTCCGGGGAAATGAGGCTCGCTGGAAACACCATATATTTT. The rearrangement links TRBV5-6 to TRBJ1-3; D uncertain. This CDR3 is built from 17 residues. From germline, CDR1 is SGHDT and CDR2 YYEEEE. Trimming shortened V by 3 bases and J by 2 bases, and 18 bases separated the two germline ends.

V usage is TRBV7-7 and J usage is TRBJ2-7, with TRBD1 matching 7 bases. V trimming: 1 base; J trimming: 3 bases; junction bases outside the gene matches: 6. CDR1 is SSHAT and CDR2 is FNYEAQ in the germline V gene (reference sequence). The CDR3 covers 15 residues. The CDR3 DNA follows: TGTGCCAGCAGCTTAGGACATGGGGACAGCTACGAGCAGTACTTC. It specifies CASSLGHGDSYEQYF. The full variable domain, rest sourced from reference TRBV7-7 and TRBJ2-7, is GAGVSQSPRYKVTKRGQDVTLRCDPISSHATLYWYQQALGQGPEFLTYFNYEAQPDKSGLPSDRFSAERPEGSISTLTIQRTEQRDSAMYRCASSLGHGDSYEQYFGPGTRLTVT.

Comments on this clone: The junction departs from germline at one end; a sequencing error may be responsible. The CDR3, as DNA: TGTGCCAGCAGCTTAGACAGGGTGAATACTGAAGCTTTCTTT. Amino acid sequence: CASSLDRVNTEAFF. The rearrangement uses TRBV13 and TRBJ1-1; D perhaps matches TRBD1 (6 bases). Germline V gene data show CDR1 as PRHDT and CDR2 as FYEKMQ (reference sequence). This CDR3 has 14 amino acids.